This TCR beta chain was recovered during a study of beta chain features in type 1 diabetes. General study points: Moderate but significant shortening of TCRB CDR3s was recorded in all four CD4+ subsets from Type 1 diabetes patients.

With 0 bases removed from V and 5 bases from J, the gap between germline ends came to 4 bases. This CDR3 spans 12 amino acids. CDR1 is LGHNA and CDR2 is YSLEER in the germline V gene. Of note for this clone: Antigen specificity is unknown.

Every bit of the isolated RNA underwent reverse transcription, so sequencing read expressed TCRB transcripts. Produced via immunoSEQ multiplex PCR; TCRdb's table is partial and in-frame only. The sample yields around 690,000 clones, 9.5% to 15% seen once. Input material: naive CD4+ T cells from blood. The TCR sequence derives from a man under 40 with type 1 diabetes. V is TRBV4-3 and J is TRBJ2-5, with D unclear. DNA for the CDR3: TGCGCCAGCAGCCAAGATTTCGAGACCCAGTACTTC. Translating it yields CASSQDFETQYF.